Below, 21 T cell receptor beta chains from the same sample are listed, as sequenced in a study of tumor-infiltrating lymphocytes in primary liver carcinoma (dated by TCRdb to about 2017). Without any cell sorting, total RNA and DNA were extracted together from about 20-30 mg of bulk tissue using the AllPrep DNA/RNA mini kit. The sequencer was an Illumina HiSeq 2500. Using a constant-region primer and ProtoScript II reverse transcriptase, TCRbeta-specific cDNA was reverse-transcribed from 500 ng total RNA. TCRbeta libraries were built with three nested multiplex PCR rounds, a slightly modified ARM-PCR procedure. Each of the first two PCR rounds ran for approximately 10 cycles using multiplex TRBV1-TRBV30 forward primers together with a Cbeta reverse primer. TCRdb cleaned the public reads at Q25 with fastp, built clones with MiXCR and kept in-frame beta chains. Each entry merges the rows of one CDR3 protein and shows their most common DNA and genes. The sample includes approximately 110,000 distinct CDR3 sequences, with under 65% observed a single time. Clones ranked in the top ten supply approximately 8% of the sample.

The sample consisted of liver tumor tissue from sampling region 3. The cell subset or site label, read with the paper, signifies: tumor region T3, left-lateral pole. The source of these receptors is an older woman with primary liver carcinoma and hepatitis B virus infection.

The V call is TRBV5-1, the J call TRBJ2-5; TRBD1 might be the D (5 bases). Trimming cost V 4 bases and J 5 bases, with 15 bases left between them. Per the germline V gene, CDR1 is SGHRS and CDR2 is YFSETQ. The CDR3 extends over 14 amino acids. CDR3 residues: CASSTPDKAETQYF. The CDR3 DNA is TGCGCCAGCAGCACTCCGGACAAAGCGGAGACCCAGTACTTC.

Turning to this clonotype: A much larger clone is a single base away; this may be a read error. The chain combines TRBV28 with TRBJ1-1; possible D gene TRBD1, 6 bases. Germline V gene lookup returns CDR1 MDHEN and CDR2 SYDVKM. The CDR3 has 15 amino acids. CDR3 in DNA: TGTACCAGCAGTCACCTAACTCTCGGACAGTTTGAAGCTTTCTTT. Protein: CTSSHLTLGQFEAFF. Variable domain in full (rest from reference TRBV28 and TRBJ1-1): DVKVTQSSRYLVKRTGEKVFLECVQDMDHENMFWYRQDPGLGLRLIYFSYDVKMKEKGDIPEGYSVSREKKERFSLILESASTNQTSMYLCTSSHLTLGQFEAFFGQGTRLTVV.

Details on this clonotype: Germline is not matched at one junction end, which may reflect a read error. The chain employs TRBV7-8 and TRBJ2-7; the D gene is possibly TRBD1 (6 bases). Germline assignment: CDR1 SGHVS and CDR2 FQNEAQ. This CDR3 comprises 14 residues. CDR3 in DNA: TGTACCAGCAGCCGGACAGCCTCCACCTACGAGCAGTACTTC. Protein sequence: CTSSRTASTYEQYF.

This clonotype was recorded once. The DNA is left out, because the CDR3 cannot be placed on it with certainty; the CDR3 is given as TCRdb lists it. The chain carries TRBV11-1 and TRBJ2-7; no check of the table's D call, TRBD2, against the DNA was made. The CDR3 comprises 16 residues, both ends counted. The germline V gene encodes CDR1 SGHAT and CDR2 FQDESV (reference sequence). The CDR3 spells CASSSRVAGGAYELYF.

On this clonotype: Just one base apart from a much larger clone, this may be a read error. This rearrangement joins TRBV12-3 or TRBV12-4 to TRBJ1-2; D unresolved. The V and J ends lost 6 bases and 5 bases respectively, with 10 bases between them. This CDR3 comprises 12 residues. This CDR3 reads CASRRERYGYTF. CDR3 DNA sequence: TGTGCCAGCAGGCGGGAGAGGTATGGCTACACCTTC.

With respect to this clonotype: At one boundary the junction diverges from the germline segment, which might be a read error. V usage is TRBV11-2 and J usage is TRBJ1-2, with a possible D match to TRBD1 (6 bases). The germline V gene encodes CDR1 SGHAT and CDR2 FQNNGV. The CDR3 loop spans 13 amino acids. For the CDR3, the DNA is TGTGCTAGCAGCTTGGGGGCCGGTTTTGGCCACACCTTC. The encoded protein is CASSLGAGFGHTF.

Concerning this clonotype itself: This may be a read error: a much more frequent sequence differs by one nucleotide. The chain joins TRBV12-3 or TRBV12-4 to TRBJ1-5, with 8 bases matching TRBD1. CDR3 length equals 13 residues. The CDR3 DNA sequence: TGTCCCAGCAAGACAGGGGTCAATCAGCCCCAGCATTTT. This sequence encodes CPSKTGVNQPQHF.

Notes on this clonotype: One junction end disagrees with the germline gene, perhaps due to a read error. The chain uses TRBV11-2 and TRBJ2-3; TRBD2 aligns across 13 bases. Germline CDR1 reads SGHAT; CDR2 reads FQNNGV. The CDR3 length is 17 residues. CDR3: CASSLRGTSGATDTHYF. CDR3 sequence (DNA): TGTGCCAGTAGCTTACGGGGGACTAGCGGGGCCACAGATACGCACTATTTT.

In this sample, this clonotype turned up a few times. The CDR3 DNA sequence: TGTGCCAGCAGCTTGGAGTTCACACAAGAGACCCAGTACTTC. Its protein is CASSLEFTQETQYF. This chain connects TRBV5-4 to TRBJ2-5; no definite D call. With 0 bases removed from V and 2 bases from J, the gap between germline ends came to 8 bases. The CDR3 runs to 14 residues. CDR1 and CDR2 from the germline V gene are SGHNT and YYREEE (reference sequence). Full variable domain (missing parts from reference TRBV5-4 and TRBJ2-5): ETGVTQSPTHLIKTRGQQVTLRCSSQSGHNTVSWYQQALGQGPQFIFQYYREEENGRGNFPPRFSGLQFPNYSSELNVNALELDDSALYLCASSLEFTQETQYFGPGTRLLVL.

Concerning this clonotype itself: A much larger clone lies a single base off, so this may be a read error. This chain joins TRBV6-1 and TRBJ2-1; 7 bases fit TRBD1. Germline CDR1 is MNHNS and CDR2 is SASEGT. The CDR3 has 14 amino acids. The CDR3 DNA follows: TGTACCAGCAGCCTCAAGACAGGGTCCGGTGAGCAGTTCTTC. This codes for CTSSLKTGSGEQFF.

With respect to this clonotype: One base away lies a much larger clone, so this may be a sequencing read error. The chain has TRBV14 and TRBJ2-3; no clear D gene. Looked up from germline, CDR1 is SGHDN and CDR2 is FVKESK. CDR3 length equals 14 residues. The chain's CDR3 is CASSQHLIPDTQCF. The CDR3 DNA reads TGTGCCAGCAGCCAACACTTGATCCCAGATACGCAGTGTTTT.

This clonotype has a single count. The rearrangement joins TRBV29-1 to TRBJ2-7; D might be TRBD1 or TRBD2, each matching 7 bases. This CDR3 spans 12 amino acids. CDR1 SQVTM and CDR2 ANQGSEA come from the germline V gene. CDR3: CRGGDRLGEQYF. In nucleotides, the CDR3 is TGCAGGGGGGGGGACAGATTGGGCGAGCAGTACTTC.

This clonotype was detected only a few times. This could be a read error, since a much larger clone is one nucleotide away. The chain carries TRBV4-1 and TRBJ2-7; 11 bases line up with TRBD1. Germline V gene lookup returns CDR1 MGHRA and CDR2 YSYEKL. CDR3 length: 14 amino acids. The CDR3 DNA sequence: TGCGCCAGCAGCCTGGGACAGGGGGAGTACGAGCAGCACTTC. It encodes CASSLGQGEYEQHF.

The chain uses TRBV14 and TRBJ1-6; D unclear. V lost 2 bases and J lost 9, with 11 bases in between. Germline assignment: CDR1 SGHDN and CDR2 FVKESK. There are 14 residues in the CDR3. CDR3 sequence reads: CASSQMQYGSPLHF. As DNA, the CDR3 is TGTGCCAGCAGCCAAATGCAGTATGGTTCACCCCTCCACTTT.

To note about this clonotype: Because the CDR3 is missing its conserved closing phenylalanine or tryptophan, this is likely a read error. The chain couples TRBV11-3 to TRBJ2-2, with 7 positions matching TRBD1. CDR1 is SGHNT and CDR2 is YENEEA in the germline V gene. This CDR3 spans 13 amino acids. Trimming took 9 bases from V and 7 from J; bases not matched to a gene: 8. The CDR3 DNA follows: TGTGCCAGTAACCTCCAGGGGGACGGGGAGCTGTTTTAT. This codes for CASNLQGDGELFY.

About this clonotype: Mismatch with germline at one junction end may stem from a read error. The chain recombines TRBV11-2 with TRBJ2-7; unclear D gene. The DNA end lines up better with TRBJ2-1; the J call may be wrong. In germline, CDR1 is SGHAT, CDR2 FQNNGV. The CDR3 is 14 amino acids. The CDR3 spells CASNLGRTLYEQFF. For the CDR3, the DNA is TGCGCCAGCAATCTCGGCAGGACCCTCTACGAGCAGTTCTTC.

This clonotype came up a few times. The V gene is TRBV7-3, the J gene TRBJ2-5; D could derive from TRBD1 or TRBD2 (6 bases each). CDR1 and CDR2 (germline): SGHTA, FQGTGA. V shed 5 bases and J shed 2 bases, with 15 bases lying between them. The CDR3 totals 15 residues. This CDR3 reads CASSQGRGRQETQYF. DNA of the CDR3: TGTGCCAGCAGCCAGGGGCGGGGCCGACAAGAGACCCAGTACTTC.

This clonotype was picked up a small number of times. The chain couples TRBV30 to TRBJ1-5, with D possibly matching TRBD1 (5 bases). Deletions cut 3 bases from V and 0 bases from J, with 9 bases between. The CDR3 is made up of 14 amino acids. Germline CDR1 is GTSNPN and CDR2 is SVGIG (reference sequence). For the CDR3, the DNA is TGTGCCTGGAGGGGGGTGGGTAGCAATCAGCCCCAGCATTTT. Its translation: CAWRGVGSNQPQHF.

The gene calls are TRBV9 and TRBJ2-3, with 10 bases that match TRBD1. CDR3 size: 15 residues. Trimming took 1 base from V and 4 from J; bases not matched to a gene: 3. CDR1 is SGDLS, CDR2 YYNGEE, per germline. For the CDR3, the DNA is TGTGCCAGCAGCGTACCGGGACAGGGGCCAGATACGCAGTATTTT. Residues: CASSVPGQGPDTQYF. The full variable domain, completed using reference TRBV9 and TRBJ2-3, is DSGVTQTPKHLITATGQRVTLRCSPRSGDLSVYWYQQSLDQGLQFLIQYYNGEERAKGNILERFSAQQFPDLHSELNLSSLELGDSALYFCASSVPGQGPDTQYFGPGTRLTVL.

This clonotype was counted many times. V is TRBV5-1 and J is TRBJ2-1, with TRBD2 identical over 11 bases. V lost 0 bases and J lost 7; bases outside the gene matches: 6. Germline V lookup: CDR1 SGHRS, CDR2 YFSETQ. This CDR3 is built from 16 residues. The CDR3 spells CASSLGGTSGGNEQFF. The CDR3, as DNA: TGCGCCAGCAGCTTGGGCGGTACTAGCGGGGGTAATGAGCAGTTCTTC.

This clonotype has just one count. This rearrangement joins TRBV6-5 to TRBJ1-1; a weak D match, TRBD1 (5 bases). The CDR3 extends over 16 amino acids. Germline CDR1 and CDR2: MNHEY and SVGAGI. The V end lost 6 bases, the J end lost 4 bases, and 21 bases lay between the germline ends. CDR3 in DNA: TGTGCCAGCAGCCCAGACTGGAGGGGTGGGGGCACTGAAGCTTTCTTT. Protein: CASSPDWRGGGTEAFF.